These 21 T cell receptor beta chains originate from one sample sequenced in a study of shared clonotypes between healthy human individuals. TCRdb keeps only in-frame clones here, not all; method: immunoSEQ multiplex PCR. The sample has around 750,000 clones, approximately 74% seen once. Sequencing was done on a sample of memory CD4+ T cells sorted from blood. Documented subset: CD45RA-negative fraction. The receptors shown here come from a woman in her 30s in good health.

The J gene is TRBJ1-3, the V gene TRBV6-6; a weak D match, TRBD1 (6 bases). The CDR3 is 16 amino acids. V was cut by 7 bases and J by 1 base, with 17 bases left in between. CDR1 and CDR2 from the germline V gene are MNHNY and SVGAGI (reference sequence). For the CDR3, the DNA is TGTGCCAGCACTACGAGGGGGGTTGGTTCTGGAAACACCATATATTTT. It encodes CASTTRGVGSGNTIYF.

As for this clone: A much larger clone is a single base away; this may be a read error. This rearrangement joins TRBV15 to TRBJ1-5; D not resolved. The CDR3 totals 15 residues. Germline values: CDR1 LNHNV, CDR2 YYDKDF (reference sequence). V lost 0 bases, J lost 8 bases, and 14 bases lay in between. The CDR3 reads CATSRDHDAWEPQHF. The DNA of the CDR3 is TGTGCCACCAGCAGAGATCATGACGCGTGGGAGCCCCAGCATTTT. The variable domain in full, completed from reference TRBV15 and TRBJ1-5, reads DAMVIQNPRYQVTQFGKPVTLSCSQTLNHNVMYWYQQKSSQAPKLLFHYYDKDFNNEADTPDNFQSRRPNTSFCFLDIRSPGLGDTAMYLCATSRDHDAWEPQHFGDGTRLSIL.

The V call is TRBV30, the J call TRBJ1-3, with D hard to call. With 4 bases removed from V and 0 bases from J, the gap between germline ends came to 10 bases. Germline V gene data show CDR1 as GTSNPN and CDR2 as SVGIG (reference sequence). This CDR3 is 14 amino acids long. In DNA form, the CDR3 reads TGTGCCTGGAAGGGCCCGAACTCTGGAAACACCATATATTTT. Amino acids: CAWKGPNSGNTIYF.

The V and J genes are TRBV15 and TRBJ2-1; D unclear. Germline V gene data show CDR1 as LNHNV and CDR2 as YYDKDF (reference sequence). V was trimmed by 0 bases and J by 2 bases, leaving 8 bases between them. This CDR3 is 15 amino acids long. The CDR3, as DNA: TGTGCCACCAGCAGAGATAGTAGGCCCTACAATGAGCAGTTCTTC. Its translation: CATSRDSRPYNEQFF.

V usage is TRBV2 and J usage is TRBJ2-1; D gene uncertain. Germline assignment: CDR1 SNHLY and CDR2 FYNNEI. The CDR3 length is 14 residues. V was shortened by 2 bases and J by 3 bases, with 8 bases between the two germline ends. CDR3 sequence (DNA): TGTGCCAGCAGTGAAAACTACAGCTACAATGAGCAGTTCTTC. Its protein is CASSENYSYNEQFF.

V and J are TRBV4-1 and TRBJ2-7; 7 positions match TRBD2. The CDR3 has 16 residues. Trimming cost V 1 base and J 4 bases; bases outside gene matches: 10. Germline lookup yields CDR1 MGHRA and CDR2 YSYEKL. DNA for the CDR3: TGCGCCAGCAGCCAAGCTTGGGCTAGCGGACCATACGAGCAGTACTTC. Translated: CASSQAWASGPYEQYF.

This clone showed up many times. The chain uses TRBV7-2 and TRBJ1-5; the D gene is possibly TRBD1 (5 bases). This CDR3 comprises 14 residues. Trimming removed 4 bases from V and 5 bases from J, with 12 bases in between. The germline CDR1 and CDR2 sequences are SGHTA and FQGNSA. This CDR3 is CASSSLGGDQPQHF. For the CDR3, the DNA is TGTGCCAGCAGCTCCCTCGGGGGGGATCAGCCCCAGCATTTT.

This clone was counted many times. The chain carries TRBV6-6 and TRBJ1-5; D not resolved. Germline CDR1 is MNHNY and CDR2 is SVGAGI (reference sequence). Trimming shortened V by 3 bases and J by 4 bases, and 16 bases separated the two germline ends. The CDR3 spans 16 residues. DNA for the CDR3: TGTGCCAGCAGTTATCTGGCTACCGAGGGTAATCAGCCCCAGCATTTT. Protein product: CASSYLATEGNQPQHF.

CDR3 nucleotide sequence: TGTGCCAGCAGTAGTGTGCGGGAGATCGACGAGCAGTACTTC. Its translation is CASSSVREIDEQYF. The chain links TRBV27 to TRBJ2-7, with TRBD2 identical over 7 bases. The CDR3 length is 14 residues. Germline V gene sequence: CDR1 MNHEY, CDR2 SMNVEV (reference sequence). V shed 5 bases, J shed 5 bases, and the junction held 9 bases outside the gene matches.

This clone was seen more than once but under ten times. The V and J genes are TRBV11-2 and TRBJ1-1, with D perhaps matching TRBD1 (6 bases). There are 18 residues in the CDR3. Germline V lookup: CDR1 SGHAT, CDR2 FQNNGV. V lost 4 bases, J lost 3 bases, and 24 bases lay in between. The DNA of the CDR3 is TGTGCCAGCAGCTCCACGGGTCTATACAGGGAAGAAGACACTGAAGCTTTCTTT. Its protein product is CASSSTGLYREEDTEAFF.

The chain couples TRBV10-2 to TRBJ2-3; 12 nucleotides match TRBD1. The CDR3 totals 15 residues. Unmatched junction bases numbered 7, after V lost 6 bases and J lost 6 bases. Germline lookup yields CDR1 WSHSY and CDR2 SAAADI. The DNA for the CDR3 is TGCGCCAGCAGCGCTCCGGGACAGGGGGCGGATACGCAGTATTTT. Protein: CASSAPGQGADTQYF.

The V call is TRBV18, the J call TRBJ2-7; D is unresolved. V was clipped by 6 bases and J by 3 bases, with 9 bases between them. The CDR3 has 12 amino acids. Germline V lookup: CDR1 KGHSH, CDR2 LQKENI. This chain's CDR3 is CASSRFVYEQYF. In DNA form, the CDR3 reads TGTGCCAGCTCTAGGTTCGTCTACGAGCAGTACTTC. The whole variable domain, remainder taken from reference TRBV18 and TRBJ2-7, is NAGVMQNPRHLVRRRGQEARLRCSPMKGHSHVYWYRQLPEEGLKFMVYLQKENIIDESGMPKERFSAEFPKEGPSILRIQQVVRGDSAAYFCASSRFVYEQYFGPGTRLTVT.

The chain links TRBV20-1 to TRBJ1-4; D is unclear. The germline gives CDR1 DFQATT, CDR2 SNEGSKA (reference sequence). The length of the CDR3 is 10 residues. V lost 6 bases to trimming and J lost 4 bases, with 3 bases between them. The CDR3 loop is CSALNEKLFF. CDR3 in DNA: TGCAGTGCCCTTAATGAAAAACTGTTTTTT.

About this clone itself: With only one base between it and a far larger clone, this is likely a read error. The chain uses TRBV19 and TRBJ2-7; 12 nucleotides agree with TRBD1. Germline CDR1 and CDR2: LNHDA and SQIVND (reference sequence). This CDR3 comprises 16 residues. In nucleotides, the CDR3 is TGTGCCAGTAGTACGCCGGGACAGGGGGCGAAGAACGAGCAGCACTTC. Protein product: CASSTPGQGAKNEQHF.

This chain uses TRBV5-5 with TRBJ2-3; D is perhaps TRBD1 (5 bases). The CDR3 is 18 residues long. V lost 0 bases and J 0 bases, leaving 17 bases between the germline ends. CDR1 is SGHKS, CDR2 YYEKEE, per germline (reference sequence). The CDR3 spells CASSLEGLDPRSTDTQYF. For the CDR3, the DNA is TGTGCCAGCAGCTTGGAGGGGCTAGACCCCCGTAGCACAGATACGCAGTATTTT.

This chain joins TRBV28 and TRBJ1-1; 7 nucleotides align to TRBD1. The CDR3 extends over 14 amino acids. Germline V gene sequence: CDR1 MDHEN, CDR2 SYDVKM. The V segment lost 4 bases and the J segment 4 bases; nucleotides outside the gene matches: 6. In nucleotides, the CDR3 is TGTGCCAGCAGTTACCTCCAGGGGGGCACTGAAGCTTTCTTT. It codes for CASSYLQGGTEAFF. Together with reference TRBV28 and TRBJ1-1, the CDR3 gives the full variable domain: DVKVTQSSRYLVKRTGEKVFLECVQDMDHENMFWYRQDPGLGLRLIYFSYDVKMKEKGDIPEGYSVSREKKERFSLILESASTNQTSMYLCASSYLQGGTEAFFGQGTRLTVV.

The chain uses TRBV27 and TRBJ2-6, with D possibly matching TRBD1 (6 bases). The CDR3 contains 14 residues. The V end was cut by 5 bases, the J end by 3 bases, with 8 bases between. Germline lookup yields CDR1 MNHEY and CDR2 SMNVEV (reference sequence). CDR3 sequence: CASSLQGGANVLTF. DNA of the CDR3: TGTGCCAGCAGTCTACAGGGTGGGGCCAACGTCCTGACTTTC.

The CDR3 here is CAANPTSGADTQYF. The CDR3 DNA is TGTGCCGCAAACCCTACTAGCGGCGCAGATACGCAGTATTTT. V and J are TRBV30 and TRBJ2-3; 8 nucleotides align to TRBD2. Trimming took 8 bases from V and 4 from J; bases not matched to a gene: 11. This CDR3 contains 14 residues. Germline CDR1 is GTSNPN and CDR2 is SVGIG (reference sequence).

V is TRBV7-2 and J is TRBJ2-7, with 9 bases aligning to TRBD1. Per germline, CDR1 SGHTA and CDR2 FQGNSA. The CDR3 is made up of 15 amino acids. With 1 base clipped from V and 3 bases from J, the junction kept 4 bases outside the gene matches. The CDR3 region has the DNA TGTGCCAGCAGCTTAGTATGGGGACAGGGCTACGAGCAGTACTTC. Its protein is CASSLVWGQGYEQYF.

The chain links TRBV28 to TRBJ2-1, with D uncertain. CDR1 is MDHEN and CDR2 is SYDVKM in the germline V gene. V was shortened by 5 bases and J by 4 bases, with 15 bases between the two germline ends. The CDR3 consists of 15 residues. The CDR3, as DNA: TGTGCCAGCAGTGGGCTTCCGGTGACGTACAATGAGCAGTTCTTC. Amino acid sequence: CASSGLPVTYNEQFF.

CDR3 DNA: TGTGCCAGCAGGACAGGGGTCGGCGAGCAGTACTTC. Translation: CASRTGVGEQYF. The chain recombines TRBV27 with TRBJ2-7, with 8 bases lining up with TRBD1. V trimming: 6 bases; J trimming: 6 bases; junction bases outside the gene matches: 4. The CDR3 has 12 amino acids. Looked up from germline, CDR1 is MNHEY and CDR2 is SMNVEV (reference sequence).